The source of this TCR beta chain is a study of prognosis after radiotherapy for stage I lung cancer. Investigators drew about 6 milliliters of peripheral blood at each of two time points. Trimming shortened V by 6 bases and J by 3 bases, and 11 bases separated the two germline ends. Germline CDR1 and CDR2: MNHEY and SVGEGT. The CDR3 runs 13 residues. This clonotype was counted many times. Genomic DNA served as the source from which two-round multiplex PCR generated TCR beta CDR3 amplicons. Amplification in first-round PCR relied on primers specific to each TRBV and TRBJ gene. Using its own MiXCR run on the multiplex PCR reads, TCRdb lists one record per CDR3 protein. The table includes 20,000 to 25,000 distinct CDR3 sequences, around 45% detected once.

The receptor was derived from a donor over 45 with non-small cell lung cancer. This specimen consisted of PBMCs, obtained before or after stereotactic body radiation therapy (not recorded which). The V and J genes are TRBV6-2 or TRBV6-3 and TRBJ2-5, with D tentatively TRBD1 or TRBD2 (5 bases each). CDR3 region: CASRKGTEETQYF. The CDR3 DNA sequence: TGTGCCAGCAGGAAGGGGACCGAAGAGACCCAGTACTTC.